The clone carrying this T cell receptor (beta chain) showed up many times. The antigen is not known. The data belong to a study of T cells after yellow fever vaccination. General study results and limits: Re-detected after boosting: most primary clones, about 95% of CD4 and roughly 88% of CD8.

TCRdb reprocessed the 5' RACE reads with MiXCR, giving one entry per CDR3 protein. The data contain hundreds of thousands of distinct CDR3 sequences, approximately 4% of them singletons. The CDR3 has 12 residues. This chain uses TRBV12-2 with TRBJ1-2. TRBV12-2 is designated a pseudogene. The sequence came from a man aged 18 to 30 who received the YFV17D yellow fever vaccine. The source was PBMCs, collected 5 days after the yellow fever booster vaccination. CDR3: CASRPSGCGYTF. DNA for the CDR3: TGTGCAAGTCGCCCCAGTGGGTGCGGCTACACCTTC.